What follows are 17 T cell receptor beta chains derived from one specimen sequenced in a study of OX40 agonist ivuxolimab in advanced cancers. Produced via immunoSEQ multiplex PCR; TCRdb's table is partial and in-frame only. Of about 46,000 clones listed, more than 70% are singletons. Sample: CD4+ or CD8+ T cells sorted from blood, taken in a trial of the OX40 agonist ivuxolimab. All receptors come from an adult with an advanced solid tumor such as melanoma, head and neck, liver or kidney cancer.

J is TRBJ1-1 and V is TRBV5-5; TRBD1 matches 9 bases. There are 16 residues in the CDR3. Trimming took 0 bases from V and 7 from J; bases not matched to a gene: 10. From germline, CDR1 is SGHKS and CDR2 YYEKEE (reference sequence). The CDR3 spells CASSLGSGTGYSEAFF. Here the CDR3 DNA reads TGTGCCAGCAGCTTGGGGTCCGGGACAGGGTATAGTGAAGCTTTCTTT.

This chain links TRBV5-1 with TRBJ2-1; perhaps TRBD1 as D (6 bases). In germline, CDR1 is SGHRS, CDR2 YFSETQ. CDR3 length: 16 amino acids. With 0 bases removed from V and 8 bases from J, the gap between germline ends came to 18 bases. The CDR3 region is CASSLASGVQIHEQFF. The CDR3 DNA reads as TGCGCCAGCAGCTTGGCCTCAGGGGTCCAAATTCATGAGCAGTTCTTC.

The genes are TRBV27 and TRBJ2-1; 8 nucleotides line up with TRBD2. Looked up from germline, CDR1 is MNHEY and CDR2 is SMNVEV (reference sequence). The CDR3 sequence is 16 residues long. After removal of 3 bases from V and 7 bases from J, the junction contained 11 bases not matched to a gene. The CDR3 reads CASSFATGTRGNEQFF. For the CDR3, the DNA is TGTGCCAGCAGTTTCGCAACCGGGACTAGAGGTAATGAGCAGTTCTTC.

This chain links TRBV9 with TRBJ1-3; 7 nucleotides align to TRBD1. With 2 bases clipped from V and 6 bases from J, the junction kept 8 bases outside the gene matches. CDR3 length equals 15 residues. CDR1 and CDR2 (germline): SGDLS, YYNGEE. The DNA for the CDR3 is TGTGCCAGCAGCGTTATCGACAGGGAGACAAACACCATATATTTT. Translation: CASSVIDRETNTIYF. Together with reference TRBV9 and TRBJ1-3, the CDR3 gives the full variable domain: DSGVTQTPKHLITATGQRVTLRCSPRSGDLSVYWYQQSLDQGLQFLIQYYNGEERAKGNILERFSAQQFPDLHSELNLSSLELGDSALYFCASSVIDRETNTIYFGEGSWLTVV.

The rearrangement joins TRBV7-8 to TRBJ2-7, with 9 bases identical to TRBD2. With 5 bases clipped from V and 0 bases from J, the junction kept 8 bases outside the gene matches. Germline CDR1 SGHVS, CDR2 FQNEAQ. The CDR3 runs 16 residues. The CDR3 reads CASSNYSGSLSYEQYF. The DNA of the CDR3 is TGTGCCAGCAGCAACTATAGCGGGAGCCTCTCCTACGAGCAGTACTTC. Full variable domain (rest looked up from reference TRBV7-8 and TRBJ2-7): GAGVSQSPRYKVAKRGQDVALRCDPISGHVSLFWYQQALGQGPEFLTYFQNEAQLDKSGLPSDRFFAERPEGSVSTLKIQRTQQEDSAVYLCASSNYSGSLSYEQYFGPGTRLTVT.

This clone showed up just once. The chain carries TRBV28 and TRBJ2-7, with TRBD1 matching 9 bases. The CDR3 has 11 amino acids. V gave up 10 bases and J gave up 7 bases; unmatched junction bases: 5. CDR1 is MDHEN, CDR2 SYDVKM, per germline. This CDR3 reads CAMGQGKEQYF. CDR3 DNA: TGTGCCATGGGACAGGGTAAAGAGCAGTACTTC. The full variable domain, completed using reference TRBV28 and TRBJ2-7, is DVKVTQSSRYLVKRTGEKVFLECVQDMDHENMFWYRQDPGLGLRLIYFSYDVKMKEKGDIPEGYSVSREKKERFSLILESASTNQTSMYLCAMGQGKEQYFGPGTRLTVT.

This clone was seen a few times. The chain links TRBV27 to TRBJ1-2, with no clear D. Trimming removed 5 bases at V and 4 bases at J, with 17 bases between. From germline, CDR1 is MNHEY and CDR2 SMNVEV (reference sequence). The CDR3 loop spans 15 amino acids. CDR3 region: CASSPVSGSGYGYTF. The CDR3 DNA follows: TGTGCCAGCAGTCCAGTATCGGGCAGCGGCTATGGCTACACCTTC.

The CDR3, as DNA: TGTGCCACCGGGGGAGGGATTGGCACCGGGGAGCTGTTTTTT. It codes for CATGGGIGTGELFF. The genes are TRBV27 and TRBJ2-2; 7 bases line up with TRBD2. The V and J ends lost 10 bases and 4 bases, in that order; junction bases with no gene match: 9. Germline assignment: CDR1 MNHEY and CDR2 SMNVEV (reference sequence). The CDR3 consists of 14 residues.

This chain connects TRBV18 to TRBJ2-1; TRBD1 matches at 9 bases. The CDR3 runs to 15 residues. Germline CDR1 is KGHSH and CDR2 is LQKENI. The trim removed 2 bases at V and 10 bases at J, leaving 9 bases unmatched. CDR3 DNA: TGTGCCAGCTCACCATTTACCGGGACAGGGCGGGAGCAGTTCTTC. Translated: CASSPFTGTGREQFF.

The chain carries TRBV6-5 and TRBJ1-1, with TRBD1 identical over 9 bases. Looked up from germline, CDR1 is MNHEY and CDR2 is SVGAGI. This CDR3 has 16 amino acids. Trimming at V came to 4 bases and at J to 4 bases, leaving 10 bases not matched to a gene. CDR3 amino acids: CASSSRTGVFGTEAFF. As DNA, the CDR3 is TGTGCCAGCAGTTCCCGGACAGGGGTGTTCGGCACTGAAGCTTTCTTT.

The V call is TRBV14, the J call TRBJ2-3; 8 bases map to TRBD1. Germline CDR1 is SGHDN and CDR2 is FVKESK. Germline trimming cut 3 bases from V and 8 bases from J; bases unmatched to any gene: 13. The CDR3 length is 16 residues. CDR3: CASSHRTGPKGSTQYF. For the CDR3, the DNA is TGTGCCAGCAGCCATCGGACAGGGCCCAAGGGGAGTACGCAGTATTTT.

The V and J genes are TRBV11-1 and TRBJ2-3; TRBD1 aligns across 7 bases. Germline-derived CDR1 and CDR2 are SGHAT and FQDESV (reference sequence). The CDR3 has 15 residues. V was clipped by 1 base and J by 8 bases; unmatched bases: 9. The CDR3 reads CASSLEQGRLGTQYF. The CDR3 nucleotides are TGTGCCAGCAGCTTAGAACAGGGGCGTCTTGGTACGCAGTATTTT.

This chain uses TRBV28 with TRBJ2-3, with 7 bases matching TRBD2. Germline assignment: CDR1 MDHEN and CDR2 SYDVKM. V dropped 6 bases and J dropped 6; count of bases not matched to a gene: 9. The CDR3 is 14 residues long. The CDR3 DNA reads as TGTGCCAGCAGAGAAGCGGGAAATCAGGATACGCAGTATTTT. Amino acid sequence: CASREAGNQDTQYF.

This clone appeared once. The rearrangement links TRBV19 to TRBJ2-5, with D unresolved. Germline assignment: CDR1 LNHDA and CDR2 SQIVND (reference sequence). The V end lost 8 bases, the J end lost 5 bases, and 9 bases lay between the germline ends. The CDR3 covers 11 residues. Here the CDR3 DNA reads TGTGCCAGTGGCCTTTCTGAGACCCAGTACTTC. This encodes CASGLSETQYF.

The chain is built from TRBV27 and TRBJ2-5; D tentatively fits TRBD1 or TRBD2 (5 bases each). Per the germline V gene, CDR1 is MNHEY and CDR2 is SMNVEV (reference sequence). V was clipped by 2 bases and J by 3 bases, with 13 bases between them. This CDR3 has 15 residues. CDR3 region: CASSLAGTPKETQYF. Written as DNA, the CDR3 is TGTGCCAGCAGTTTAGCTGGGACCCCCAAAGAGACCCAGTACTTC.

In its sample, this clone was seen a few times. This chain links TRBV7-3 with TRBJ1-1; maybe TRBD1 (6 bases). The CDR3 runs 14 residues. V lost 1 base and J lost 3, with 9 bases in between. The V gene's germline CDR1 is SGHTA and CDR2 FQGTGA. The CDR3 region is CASSLSYRDTEAFF. As DNA, the CDR3 is TGTGCCAGCAGCTTAAGTTACAGGGACACTGAAGCTTTCTTT.

This clone was seen a single time. The genes are TRBV7-9 and TRBJ1-3; the D is unclear. The CDR3 has 15 amino acids. Trimming pared 2 bases from V and 0 bases from J, leaving 8 bases between. CDR1 and CDR2 (germline): SEHNR, FQNEAQ (reference sequence). CDR3 coding DNA: TGTGCCAGCAGCTTATTCCTTTCCTCTGGAAACACCATATATTTT. Residues: CASSLFLSSGNTIYF.